The 20 T cell receptor beta chains reported below all come from one sample, sequenced in a study of blood T cell repertoires in COVID-19. Assay used: immunoSEQ multiplex PCR; TCRdb lists only in-frame clones, some missing. Here the sample spans around 230,000 clones, about 91% being singletons. The source material was PBMCs or T cells enriched from blood (not recorded which). The source is a woman in her 40s with acute COVID-19.

This clone was recorded a few times. This sequence joins TRBV5-1 and TRBJ1-1; D perhaps matches TRBD1 (5 bases). CDR1 is SGHRS, CDR2 YFSETQ, per germline. Trimming took 0 bases from V and 1 from J, leaving 10 bases between them. The CDR3 length is 15 residues. Here the CDR3 reads CASSLGQGSNTEAFF. The CDR3 nucleotides read TGCGCCAGCAGCTTGGGTCAGGGCTCGAACACTGAAGCTTTCTTT.

This rearrangement joins TRBV12-3 or TRBV12-4 to TRBJ1-6; tentatively, D is TRBD1 (6 bases). This CDR3 region has 13 residues. V gave up 3 bases and J gave up 8 bases, with 8 bases separating them. This CDR3 reads CASSFNRDSPLHF. In DNA form, the CDR3 reads TGTGCCAGCAGTTTTAACAGGGATTCACCCCTCCACTTT.

V gene TRBV19 combines with J gene TRBJ2-1; 10 bases agree with TRBD1. V trimming: 6 bases; J trimming: 5 bases; junction bases outside the gene matches: 7. CDR3 length: 15 amino acids. CDR1 and CDR2 from the germline V gene are LNHDA and SQIVND (reference sequence). In DNA, the CDR3 is TGTGCCAGTAGGATGACAGGGGGCAGGCACAATGAGCAGTTCTTC. Amino acids: CASRMTGGRHNEQFF.

The rearrangement joins TRBV5-1 to TRBJ2-7, with TRBD1 identical over 7 bases. Looked up from germline, CDR1 is SGHRS and CDR2 is YFSETQ. Trimming took 5 bases from V and 3 from J; bases not matched to a gene: 2. CDR3 length equals 12 residues. CDR3 bases: TGCGCCAGCAGTCGACAGGGCTACGAGCAGTACTTC. It translates to CASSRQGYEQYF.

The chain couples TRBV11-3 to TRBJ2-4; 8 bases are shared with TRBD1. Germline values: CDR1 SGHNT, CDR2 YENEEA. Trimming cost V 4 bases and J 2 bases; bases outside gene matches: 4. The CDR3 extends over 15 amino acids. CDR3 region: CASSSQGAPKNIQYF. The CDR3 DNA sequence: TGTGCCAGCAGCTCTCAGGGGGCTCCCAAAAACATTCAGTACTTC.

V and J are TRBV23-1 and TRBJ1-5; TRBD1 matches at 10 bases. TRBV23-1 is labeled an ORF, and its function is uncertain. The junction had 5 bases not matched to a gene; V was cut back by 6 bases and J by 3 bases. CDR3 length: 15 amino acids. For the CDR3, the DNA is TGCGCCAGCAGGGGGGACAGGGGCATCAATCAGCCCCAGCATTTT. Protein product: CASRGDRGINQPQHF.

The rearrangement joins TRBV10-1 to TRBJ1-1, with TRBD1 as a possible D gene (6 bases). The germline V gene has CDR1 WNHNN and CDR2 SYGVQD (reference sequence). V lost 3 bases, J lost 5 bases, and 13 bases lay in between. CDR3 size: 14 residues. CDR3 protein: CASSDTTGRTEAFF. As DNA, the CDR3 is TGCGCCAGCAGTGATACTACAGGGCGTACTGAAGCTTTCTTT.

This chain connects TRBV29-1 to TRBJ2-1, with 8 bases aligning to TRBD1. V was pared by 7 bases and J by 4 bases, with 3 bases of the junction left unmatched. CDR3 length: 12 residues. Germline assignment: CDR1 SQVTM and CDR2 ANQGSEA. CDR3 coding DNA: TGCAGCGCAGGGGGCGCGTACAATGAGCAGTTCTTC. It is translated as CSAGGAYNEQFF.

This rearrangement joins TRBV12-5 to TRBJ1-2, with TRBD1 matching 10 bases. The V gene's germline CDR1 is LGHNT and CDR2 FRNRAP. Unmatched junction bases numbered 18, after V lost 3 bases and J lost 2 bases. There are 20 residues in the CDR3. CDR3 loop: CASGFWPPRQGAGENYGYTF. The CDR3 DNA reads as TGTGCTAGTGGTTTCTGGCCCCCAAGACAGGGGGCAGGGGAAAACTATGGCTACACCTTC.

This clone was seen a few times. The gene calls are TRBV29-1 and TRBJ2-2; 9 bases match TRBD1. Losses at the gene ends were 6 bases for V and 6 bases for J; bases not matched to a gene: 2. Germline lookup yields CDR1 SQVTM and CDR2 ANQGSEA. The CDR3 is made up of 12 amino acids. CDR3 coding DNA: TGCAGCGTGCGACAGGGGGCCGGGGAGCTGTTTTTT. Its protein is CSVRQGAGELFF.

This clone was detected a few times. Other DNA sequences in this sample translate to the same CDR3. The chain recombines TRBV7-8 with TRBJ1-2; D unresolved. Germline V gene sequence: CDR1 SGHVS, CDR2 FQNEAQ. With 5 bases removed from V and 6 bases from J, the gap between germline ends came to 13 bases. The CDR3 sequence is 13 residues long. The CDR3 DNA reads TGTGCCAGCAGCCCCCGTGGGAGGGATGGCTACACCTTC. The encoded protein is CASSPRGRDGYTF. The whole variable domain, remainder taken from reference TRBV7-8 and TRBJ1-2, is GAGVSQSPRYKVAKRGQDVALRCDPISGHVSLFWYQQALGQGPEFLTYFQNEAQLDKSGLPSDRFFAERPEGSVSTLKIQRTQQEDSAVYLCASSPRGRDGYTFGSGTRLTVV.

The V gene is TRBV24-1, the J gene TRBJ2-3; TRBD2 agrees at 9 bases. This CDR3 spans 16 amino acids. Germline CDR1 and CDR2: KGHDR and SFDVKD. The V and J ends lost 4 bases and 2 bases, in that order; junction bases with no gene match: 6. CDR3 nucleotide sequence: TGTGCCACCAGTGAGGGTAGCGGGGGACTCACAGATACGCAGTATTTT. Translation: CATSEGSGGLTDTQYF.

The J gene is TRBJ1-5, the V gene TRBV6-2 or TRBV6-3, with D perhaps TRBD1 (6 bases). Germline V CDR1 and CDR2: MNHEY, SVGEGT. The CDR3 contains 14 residues. The ends were cut back, 2 bases at V and 6 bases at J, with 11 bases in the middle. The CDR3 DNA sequence: TGTGCCAGCAGTTACGCGGGGGCAGGTCAGCCCCAGCATTTT. Encoded protein: CASSYAGAGQPQHF.

This chain joins TRBV6-2 or TRBV6-3 and TRBJ1-2; 7 nucleotides match TRBD1. This CDR3 region has 15 residues. Germline V gene lookup returns CDR1 MNHEY and CDR2 SVGEGT. The trim removed 5 bases at V and 6 bases at J, leaving 12 bases unmatched. This CDR3 reads CASSQSRQGLNGYTF. CDR3 DNA sequence: TGTGCCAGCAGTCAAAGCCGACAGGGCTTAAATGGCTACACCTTC.

The V gene is TRBV9, the J gene TRBJ1-4, with unresolved D. Germline V gives CDR1 SGDLS, CDR2 YYNGEE. Trimming took 0 bases from V and 7 from J, leaving 10 bases between them. This CDR3 comprises 14 residues. For the CDR3, the DNA is TGTGCCAGCAGCGTAGGGGGAGGCCCTGAAAAACTGTTTTTT. Translated: CASSVGGGPEKLFF.

The chain carries TRBV6-5 and TRBJ1-1; no definite D call. Germline lookup yields CDR1 MNHEY and CDR2 SVGAGI. The CDR3 is made up of 13 amino acids. V was clipped by 5 bases and J by 0 bases, with 7 bases between them. CDR3: CASSLLLNTEAFF. CDR3 sequence (DNA): TGTGCCAGCAGTCTTCTCTTGAACACTGAAGCTTTCTTT.

The chain has TRBV5-1 and TRBJ2-1; a possible D gene is TRBD2 (6 bases). The V gene lost 2 bases and the J gene lost 0 bases, with 12 bases spanning the gap. The CDR3 runs 16 residues. Germline CDR1 and CDR2: SGHRS and YFSETQ. In DNA, the CDR3 is TGCGCCAGCAGCTTCGGGAGCGGAACCTCCTACAATGAGCAGTTCTTC. Protein: CASSFGSGTSYNEQFF.

This clone was detected only once. The chain recombines TRBV7-9 with TRBJ1-3; D gene uncertain. Germline V gene sequence: CDR1 SEHNR, CDR2 FQNEAQ (reference sequence). The CDR3 runs 14 residues. The V and J ends lost 4 bases and 0 bases respectively, with 7 bases between them. CDR3 protein: CASSYSSSGNTIYF. CDR3 DNA: TGTGCCAGCAGCTATTCGAGCTCTGGAAACACCATATATTTT.

The V call is TRBV3-1 (or the pseudogene TRBV3-2), the J call TRBJ2-1, with TRBD2 matching over 14 bases. Germline V CDR1 and CDR2: LGHDT, YNNKEL (reference sequence). There are 17 residues in the CDR3. The V and J ends lost 4 bases and 7 bases, in that order; junction bases with no gene match: 9. The CDR3 coding sequence is TGTGCCAGCAGCCGGACTAGCGGGGGGTCGGGAGTGAATGAGCAGTTCTTC. Translating gives CASSRTSGGSGVNEQFF.

The V call is TRBV24-1, the J call TRBJ1-2, with TRBD1 identical over 9 bases. This CDR3 has 14 amino acids. Trimming took 4 bases from V and 8 from J; bases not matched to a gene: 7. Germline CDR1 KGHDR, CDR2 SFDVKD. CDR3 amino acids: CATSDWDRDRGYTF. CDR3 bases: TGTGCCACCAGTGACTGGGACAGGGACAGGGGCTACACCTTC.